Sequencing of this T cell receptor (beta chain) was carried out in a study of regulatory T cells in long-lasting Graves disease. For the study at large: More than 5 years of antithyroid drugs with positive TSH receptor antibodies defined persistent Graves' disease. Whole-study findings and limits: Owing to a sample size that was small, accuracy may have been reduced. Thyroid tissue was not sampled; only peripheral blood was.

As to time point: persistent/refractory GD, antithyroid drugs over 5 years with positive TRAb. From PBMCs, RNA was extracted and then used to make the TCR library. An endocrinology department in Xi'an, China, recruited the patients. A few counts support this clonotype. The antigen is undetermined. From germline, CDR1 is SQVTM and CDR2 ANQGSEA. Trimming took off 7 bases at V and 1 base at J, with 10 bases between the two ends. The CDR3 runs to 12 residues. Construction of TCR beta libraries relied on iRepertoire HTBI primers and on Arm-PCR targeting CDR3 regions. In TCRdb, the multiplex PCR reads were re-called with MiXCR into one record per CDR3 protein. Of about 470,000 distinct CDR3 sequences in the sample, roughly a fifth are singletons; the top ten hold roughly 7.7%.

This material consisted of peripheral blood mononuclear cells (PBMCs), taken when the disease was refractory, from a patient treated with antithyroid drugs. V usage is TRBV29-1 and J usage is TRBJ2-5, with D perhaps assigned TRBD1 or TRBD2 (5 bases each). The TCR sequence derives from a female donor with Graves disease. Written as DNA, the CDR3 is TGCAGCGGGGGACGGGCCCAAGAGACCCAGTACTTC. Its translation is CSGGRAQETQYF.